The T cell receptor (beta chain) under discussion was sequenced for a study of CD8 T cells in ankylosing spondylitis. The study's findings and limits: Disease-linked clones were CD8+ and relatively rare in peripheral blood. Reactive arthritis synovial fluid and blood previously showed some of these motif variants.

Libraries of TCR beta came from quantitative 5'-RACE with molecular barcodes. In TCRdb, the 5' RACE reads were re-called with MiXCR into one record per CDR3 protein. The profile shows around 7,000 distinct CDR3 sequences, 2.5% to 3% of them singletons. This clonotype was recorded many times. Its antigen remains unidentified. CDR1 is SGDLS and CDR2 is YYNGEE in the germline V gene. V dropped 0 bases and J dropped 4 bases, with 5 bases sitting between them. The CDR3 length is 13 residues. The V and J genes are TRBV9 and TRBJ2-1; D is undetermined. The sample was blood, either unsorted or a sorted T cell fraction (not recorded which). The TCR comes from a female donor with ankylosing spondylitis or in good health (not recorded which). The CDR3 sequence is CASSVDNYNEQFF. The DNA for the CDR3 is TGTGCCAGCAGCGTAGACAATTACAATGAGCAGTTCTTC.